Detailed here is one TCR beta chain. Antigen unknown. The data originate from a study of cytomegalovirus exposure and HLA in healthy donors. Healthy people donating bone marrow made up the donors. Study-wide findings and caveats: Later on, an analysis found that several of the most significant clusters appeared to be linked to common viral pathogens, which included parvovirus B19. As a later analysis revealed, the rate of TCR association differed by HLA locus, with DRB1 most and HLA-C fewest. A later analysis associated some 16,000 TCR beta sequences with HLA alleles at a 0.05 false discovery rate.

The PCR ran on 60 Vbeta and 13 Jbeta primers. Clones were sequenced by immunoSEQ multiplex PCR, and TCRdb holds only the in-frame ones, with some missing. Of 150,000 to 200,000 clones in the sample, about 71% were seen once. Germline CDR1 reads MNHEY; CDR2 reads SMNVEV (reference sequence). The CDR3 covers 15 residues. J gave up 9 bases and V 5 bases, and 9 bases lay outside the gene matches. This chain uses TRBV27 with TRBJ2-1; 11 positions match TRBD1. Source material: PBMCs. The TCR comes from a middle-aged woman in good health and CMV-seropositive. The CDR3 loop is CASSHGTGGYTEQFF. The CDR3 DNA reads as TGTGCCAGCAGTCACGGGACAGGGGGGTATACTGAGCAGTTCTTC.